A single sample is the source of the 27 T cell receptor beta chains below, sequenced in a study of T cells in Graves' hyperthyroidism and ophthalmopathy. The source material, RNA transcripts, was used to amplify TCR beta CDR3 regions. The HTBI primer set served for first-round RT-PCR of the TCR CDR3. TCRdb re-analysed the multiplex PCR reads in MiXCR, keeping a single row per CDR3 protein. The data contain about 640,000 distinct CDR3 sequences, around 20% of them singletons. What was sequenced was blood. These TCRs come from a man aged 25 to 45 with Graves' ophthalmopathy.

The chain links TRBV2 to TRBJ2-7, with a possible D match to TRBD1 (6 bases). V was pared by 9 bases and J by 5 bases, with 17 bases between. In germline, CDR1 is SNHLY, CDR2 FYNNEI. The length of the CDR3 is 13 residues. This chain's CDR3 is CARTLRDTDEQYF. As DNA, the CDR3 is TGTGCCAGGACACTCCGGGACACCGACGAGCAGTACTTC.

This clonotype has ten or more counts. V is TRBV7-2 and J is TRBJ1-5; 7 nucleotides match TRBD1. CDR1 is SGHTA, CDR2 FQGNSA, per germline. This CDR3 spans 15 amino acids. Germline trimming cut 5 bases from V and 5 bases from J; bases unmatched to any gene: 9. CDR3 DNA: TGTGCCAGCAGCGAAGACAGGGAGATCGATCAGCCCCAGCATTTT. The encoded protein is CASSEDREIDQPQHF.

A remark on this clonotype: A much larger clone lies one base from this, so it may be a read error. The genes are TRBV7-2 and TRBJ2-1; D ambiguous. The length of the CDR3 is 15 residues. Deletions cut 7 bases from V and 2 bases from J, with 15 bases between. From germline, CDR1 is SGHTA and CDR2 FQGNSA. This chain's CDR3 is CASMVTSTTYNEQFF. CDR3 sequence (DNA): TGTGCCAGCATGGTTACATCAACCACCTACAATGAGCAGTTCTTC.

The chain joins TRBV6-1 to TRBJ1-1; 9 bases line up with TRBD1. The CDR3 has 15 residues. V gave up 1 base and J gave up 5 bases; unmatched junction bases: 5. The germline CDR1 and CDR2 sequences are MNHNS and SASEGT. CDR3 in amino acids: CASSEVDRGSTEAFF. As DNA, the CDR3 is TGTGCCAGCAGTGAAGTCGACAGGGGGAGTACTGAAGCTTTCTTT.

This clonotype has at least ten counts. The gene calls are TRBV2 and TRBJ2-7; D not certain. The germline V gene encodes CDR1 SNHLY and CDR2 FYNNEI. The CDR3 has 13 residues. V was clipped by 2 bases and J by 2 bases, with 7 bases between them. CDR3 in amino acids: CASSESHAYEQYF. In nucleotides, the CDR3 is TGTGCCAGCAGTGAAAGTCATGCCTACGAGCAGTACTTC.

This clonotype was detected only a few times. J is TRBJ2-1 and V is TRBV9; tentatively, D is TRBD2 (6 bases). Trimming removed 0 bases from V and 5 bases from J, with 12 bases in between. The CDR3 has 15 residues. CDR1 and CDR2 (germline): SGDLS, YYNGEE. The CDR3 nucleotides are TGTGCCAGCAGCGTAGAGGGACTCCCTAACAATGAGCAGTTCTTC. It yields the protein CASSVEGLPNNEQFF.

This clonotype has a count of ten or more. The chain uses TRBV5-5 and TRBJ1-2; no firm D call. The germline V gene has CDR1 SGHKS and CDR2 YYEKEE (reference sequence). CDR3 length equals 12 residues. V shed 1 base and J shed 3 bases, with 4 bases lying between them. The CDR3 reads CASSLWDYGYTF. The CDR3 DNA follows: TGTGCCAGCAGCTTGTGGGACTATGGCTACACCTTC.

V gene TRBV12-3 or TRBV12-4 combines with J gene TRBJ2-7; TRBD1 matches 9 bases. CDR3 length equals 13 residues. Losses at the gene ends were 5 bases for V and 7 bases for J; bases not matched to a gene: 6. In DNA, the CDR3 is TGTGCCAGCAGTCGACAGGGGGATTGGGAGCAGTACTTC. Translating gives CASSRQGDWEQYF.

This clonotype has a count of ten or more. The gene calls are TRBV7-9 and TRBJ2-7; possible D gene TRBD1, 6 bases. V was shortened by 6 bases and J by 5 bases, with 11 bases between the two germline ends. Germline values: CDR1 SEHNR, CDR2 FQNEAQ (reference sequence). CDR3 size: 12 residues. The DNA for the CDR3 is TGTGCCAGCAGTAAACAGGGCCACGAGCAGTACTTC. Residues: CASSKQGHEQYF.

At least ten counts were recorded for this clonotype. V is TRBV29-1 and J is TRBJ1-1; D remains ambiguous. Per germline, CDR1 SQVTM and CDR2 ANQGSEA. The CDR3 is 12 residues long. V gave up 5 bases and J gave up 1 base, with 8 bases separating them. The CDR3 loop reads CSVFGGNTEAFF. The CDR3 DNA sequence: TGCAGCGTTTTCGGAGGGAACACTGAAGCTTTCTTT. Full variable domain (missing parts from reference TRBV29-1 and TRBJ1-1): SAVISQKPSRDICQRGTSLTIQCQVDSQVTMMFWYRQQPGQSLTLIATANQGSEATYESGFVIDKFPISRPNLTFSTLTVSNMSPEDSSIYLCSVFGGNTEAFFGQGTRLTVV.

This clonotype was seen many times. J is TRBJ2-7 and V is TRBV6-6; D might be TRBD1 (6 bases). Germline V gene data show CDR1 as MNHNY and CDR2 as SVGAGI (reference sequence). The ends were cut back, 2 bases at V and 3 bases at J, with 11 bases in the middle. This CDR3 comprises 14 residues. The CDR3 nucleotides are TGTGCCAGCAGTTACCTCCCACAGGGCTACGAGCAGTACTTC. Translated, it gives CASSYLPQGYEQYF.

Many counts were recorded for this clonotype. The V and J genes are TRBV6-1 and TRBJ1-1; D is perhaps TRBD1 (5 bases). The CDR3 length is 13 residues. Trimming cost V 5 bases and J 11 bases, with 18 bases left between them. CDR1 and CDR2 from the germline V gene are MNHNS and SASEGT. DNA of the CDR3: TGTGCCAGCAGTTACAACTCAGGGTATTATGCTTTCTTT. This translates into CASSYNSGYYAFF.

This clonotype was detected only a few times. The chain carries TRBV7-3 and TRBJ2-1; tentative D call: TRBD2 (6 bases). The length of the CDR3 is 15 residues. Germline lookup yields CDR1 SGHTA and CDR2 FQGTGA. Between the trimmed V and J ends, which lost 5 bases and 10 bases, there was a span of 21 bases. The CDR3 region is CASSLRGSLVGEQFF. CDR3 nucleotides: TGTGCCAGCAGCCTTCGGGGGTCTCTTGTGGGAGAGCAGTTCTTC.

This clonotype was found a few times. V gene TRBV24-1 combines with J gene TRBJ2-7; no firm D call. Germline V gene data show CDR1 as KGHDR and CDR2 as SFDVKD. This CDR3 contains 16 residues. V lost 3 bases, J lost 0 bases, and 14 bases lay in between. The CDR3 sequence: CATSDSVAESSYEQYF. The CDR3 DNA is TGTGCCACCAGTGATAGCGTGGCGGAGAGCTCCTACGAGCAGTACTTC.

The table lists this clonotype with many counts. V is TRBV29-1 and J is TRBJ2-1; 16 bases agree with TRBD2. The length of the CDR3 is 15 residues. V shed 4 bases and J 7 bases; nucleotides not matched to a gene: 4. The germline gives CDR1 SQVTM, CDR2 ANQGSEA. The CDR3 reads CSVVGTSGRGNEQFF. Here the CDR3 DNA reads TGCAGCGTTGTAGGGACTAGCGGGAGGGGGAATGAGCAGTTCTTC.

DNA for the CDR3: TGTGCCAGCAGCCCCACACAGGGGGCCAATCCACCCCTCCACTTT. Translated, it gives CASSPTQGANPPLHF. The chain combines TRBV7-8 with TRBJ1-6, with 9 nucleotides matching TRBD1. Trimming removed 5 bases from V and 11 bases from J; junction bases left unmatched: 10. Germline loops: CDR1 SGHVS, CDR2 FQNEAQ. The CDR3 is 15 residues long. The full variable domain, completed using reference TRBV7-8 and TRBJ1-6, is GAGVSQSPRYKVAKRGQDVALRCDPISGHVSLFWYQQALGQGPEFLTYFQNEAQLDKSGLPSDRFFAERPEGSVSTLKIQRTQQEDSAVYLCASSPTQGANPPLHFGNGTRLTVT.

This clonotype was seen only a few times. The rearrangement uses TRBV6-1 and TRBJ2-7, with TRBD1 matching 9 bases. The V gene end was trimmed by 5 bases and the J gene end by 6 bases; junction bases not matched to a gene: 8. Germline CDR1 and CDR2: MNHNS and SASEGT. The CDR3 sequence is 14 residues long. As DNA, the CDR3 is TGTGCCAGCAGTCCCGGGACAGGGTTTCGCGAGCAGTACTTC. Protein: CASSPGTGFREQYF.

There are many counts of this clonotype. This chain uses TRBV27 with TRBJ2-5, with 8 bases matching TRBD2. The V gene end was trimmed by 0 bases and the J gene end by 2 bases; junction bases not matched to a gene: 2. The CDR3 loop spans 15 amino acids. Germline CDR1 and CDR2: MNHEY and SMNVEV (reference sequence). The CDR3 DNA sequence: TGTGCCAGCAGTTTATCTAGCGGGGTACAAGAGACCCAGTACTTC. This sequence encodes CASSLSSGVQETQYF.

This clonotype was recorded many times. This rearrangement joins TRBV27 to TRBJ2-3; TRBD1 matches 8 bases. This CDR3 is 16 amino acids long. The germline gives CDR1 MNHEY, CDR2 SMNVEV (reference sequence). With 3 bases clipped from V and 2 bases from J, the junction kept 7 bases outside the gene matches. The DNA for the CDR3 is TGTGCCAGCAGTTTTAGGAGGGACAGGAACACAGATACGCAGTATTTT. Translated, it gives CASSFRRDRNTDTQYF.

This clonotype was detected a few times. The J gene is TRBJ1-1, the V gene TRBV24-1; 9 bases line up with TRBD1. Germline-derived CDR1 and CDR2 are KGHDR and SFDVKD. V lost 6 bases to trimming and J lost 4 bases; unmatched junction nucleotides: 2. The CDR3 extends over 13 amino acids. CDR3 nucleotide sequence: TGTGCCACCAGTAAGACAGGGGGCACTGAAGCTTTCTTT. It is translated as CATSKTGGTEAFF.

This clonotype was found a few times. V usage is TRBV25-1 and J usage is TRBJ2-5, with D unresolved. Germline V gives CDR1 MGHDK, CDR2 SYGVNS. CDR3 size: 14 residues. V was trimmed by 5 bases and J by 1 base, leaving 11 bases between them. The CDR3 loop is CASSNTNSQETQYF. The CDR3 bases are TGTGCCAGCAGTAACACAAATTCCCAAGAGACCCAGTACTTC.

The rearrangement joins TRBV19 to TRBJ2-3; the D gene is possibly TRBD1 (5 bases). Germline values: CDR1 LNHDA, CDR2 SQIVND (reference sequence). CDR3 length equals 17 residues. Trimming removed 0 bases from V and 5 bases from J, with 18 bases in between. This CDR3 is CASSIDQRGGTGDTQYF. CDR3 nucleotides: TGTGCCAGTAGTATAGATCAAAGGGGCGGTACTGGAGATACGCAGTATTTT.

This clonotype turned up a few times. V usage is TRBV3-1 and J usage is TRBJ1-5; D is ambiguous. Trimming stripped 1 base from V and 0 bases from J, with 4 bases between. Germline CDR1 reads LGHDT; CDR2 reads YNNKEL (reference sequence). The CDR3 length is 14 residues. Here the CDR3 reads CASSQGLSNQPQHF. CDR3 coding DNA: TGTGCCAGCAGCCAAGGTCTTAGCAATCAGCCCCAGCATTTT.

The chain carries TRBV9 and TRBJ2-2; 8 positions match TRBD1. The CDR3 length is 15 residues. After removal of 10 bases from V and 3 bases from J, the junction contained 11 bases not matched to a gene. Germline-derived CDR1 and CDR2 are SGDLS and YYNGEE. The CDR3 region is CASRPGQDDTGELFF. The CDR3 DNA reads TGTGCCTCCCGACCGGGACAGGATGACACCGGGGAGCTGTTTTTT.

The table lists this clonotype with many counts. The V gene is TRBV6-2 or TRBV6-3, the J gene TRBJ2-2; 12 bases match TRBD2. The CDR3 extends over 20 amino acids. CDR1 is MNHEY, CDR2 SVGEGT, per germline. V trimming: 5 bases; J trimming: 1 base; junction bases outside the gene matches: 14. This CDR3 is CASSTQHRRTSGKNTGELFF. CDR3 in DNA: TGTGCCAGCAGTACCCAACACCGACGGACTAGCGGGAAGAACACCGGGGAGCTGTTTTTT.

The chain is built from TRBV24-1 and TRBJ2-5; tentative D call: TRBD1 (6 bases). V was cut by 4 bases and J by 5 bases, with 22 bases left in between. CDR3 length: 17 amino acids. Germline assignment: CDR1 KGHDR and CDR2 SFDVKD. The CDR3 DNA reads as TGTGCCACCAGTGACGCGATTACAGGGCTAGGTATCGAGACCCAGTACTTC. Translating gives CATSDAITGLGIETQYF.

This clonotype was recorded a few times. CDR3 bases: TGCAGTGCTAGTTTGGCGGGAGCCCCATACGAGCAGTACTTC. Its translation: CSASLAGAPYEQYF. This rearrangement joins TRBV20-1 to TRBJ2-7, with 7 bases aligning to TRBD2. The germline V gene encodes CDR1 DFQATT and CDR2 SNEGSKA (reference sequence). V was clipped by 3 bases and J by 4 bases; unmatched bases: 9. The CDR3 contains 14 residues.